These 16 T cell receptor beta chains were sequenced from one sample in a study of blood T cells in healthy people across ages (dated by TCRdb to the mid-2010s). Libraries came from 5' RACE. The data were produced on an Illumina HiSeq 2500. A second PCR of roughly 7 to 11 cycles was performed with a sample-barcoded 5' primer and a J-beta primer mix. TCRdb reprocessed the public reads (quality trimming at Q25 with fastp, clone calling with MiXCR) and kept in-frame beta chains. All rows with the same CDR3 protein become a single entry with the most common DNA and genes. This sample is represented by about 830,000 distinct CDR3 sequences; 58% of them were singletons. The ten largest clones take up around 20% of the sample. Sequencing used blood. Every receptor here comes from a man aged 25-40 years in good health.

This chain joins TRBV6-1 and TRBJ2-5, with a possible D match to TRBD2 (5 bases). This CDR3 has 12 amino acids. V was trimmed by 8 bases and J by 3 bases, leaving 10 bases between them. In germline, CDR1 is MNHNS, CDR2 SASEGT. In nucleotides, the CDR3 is TGTGCCAGCGAGGGATTCAAAGAGACCCAGTACTTC. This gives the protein CASEGFKETQYF.

CDR3 loop: CSVDEQGNYGYTF. The CDR3 DNA sequence: TGCAGCGTTGACGAACAGGGGAACTATGGCTACACCTTC. The chain couples TRBV29-1 to TRBJ1-2; 7 bases fit TRBD1. Germline CDR1 and CDR2: SQVTM and ANQGSEA. Trimming at V came to 3 bases and at J to 2 bases, leaving 3 bases not matched to a gene. This CDR3 comprises 13 residues.

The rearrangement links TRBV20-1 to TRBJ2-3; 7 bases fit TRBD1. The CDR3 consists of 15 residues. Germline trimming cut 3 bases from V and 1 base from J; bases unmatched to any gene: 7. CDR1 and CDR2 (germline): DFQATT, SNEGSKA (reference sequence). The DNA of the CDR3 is TGCAGTGCTAGTGAACAAGACAGGGGCACAGATACGCAGTATTTT. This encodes CSASEQDRGTDTQYF.

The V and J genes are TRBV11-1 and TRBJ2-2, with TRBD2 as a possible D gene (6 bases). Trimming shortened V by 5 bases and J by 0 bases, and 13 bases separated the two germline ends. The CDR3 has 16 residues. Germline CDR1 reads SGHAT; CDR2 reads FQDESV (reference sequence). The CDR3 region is CASSRRGTSNTGELFF. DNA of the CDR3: TGTGCCAGCAGCCGCCGGGGGACTTCGAACACCGGGGAGCTGTTTTTT.

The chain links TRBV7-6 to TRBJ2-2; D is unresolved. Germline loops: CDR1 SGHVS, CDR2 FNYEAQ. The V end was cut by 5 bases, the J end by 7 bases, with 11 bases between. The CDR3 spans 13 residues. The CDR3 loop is CASSPQPGGELFF. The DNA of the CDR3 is TGTGCCAGCAGCCCACAGCCGGGCGGGGAGCTGTTTTTT.

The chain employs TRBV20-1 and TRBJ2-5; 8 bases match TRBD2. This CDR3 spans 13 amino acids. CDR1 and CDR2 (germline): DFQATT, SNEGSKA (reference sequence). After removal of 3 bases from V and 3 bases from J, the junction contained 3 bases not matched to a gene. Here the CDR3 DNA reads TGCAGTGCTAGCGGGGGGGCCGAAGAGACCCAGTACTTC. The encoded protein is CSASGGAEETQYF.

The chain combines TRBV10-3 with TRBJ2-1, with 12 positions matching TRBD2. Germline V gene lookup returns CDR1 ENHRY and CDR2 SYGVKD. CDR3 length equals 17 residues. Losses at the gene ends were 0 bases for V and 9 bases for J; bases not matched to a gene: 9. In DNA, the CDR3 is TGTGCCATCAGTGAGTCCCAAGGACTAGCGGGAATGGTTGAGCAGTTCTTC. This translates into CAISESQGLAGMVEQFF.

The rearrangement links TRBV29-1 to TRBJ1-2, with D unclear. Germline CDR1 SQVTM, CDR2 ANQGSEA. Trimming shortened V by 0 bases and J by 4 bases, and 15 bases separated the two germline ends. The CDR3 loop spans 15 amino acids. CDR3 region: CSVEDYPVGGYGYTF. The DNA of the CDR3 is TGCAGCGTTGAAGATTATCCGGTCGGCGGCTATGGCTACACCTTC.

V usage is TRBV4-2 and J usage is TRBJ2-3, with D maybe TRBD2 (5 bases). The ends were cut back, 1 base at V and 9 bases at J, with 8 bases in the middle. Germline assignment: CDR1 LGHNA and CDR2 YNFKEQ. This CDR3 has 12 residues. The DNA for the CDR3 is TGTGCCAGCAGCCAAGGCGGGTTAACGCAGTATTTT. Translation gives CASSQGGLTQYF.

The CDR3 DNA is TGTGCCAGCAGCCCGGATATCGGGAATGAGCAGTTCTTC. Translation gives CASSPDIGNEQFF. The chain joins TRBV6-6 to TRBJ2-1, with D unresolved. The CDR3 extends over 13 amino acids. Germline values: CDR1 MNHNY, CDR2 SVGAGI (reference sequence). V lost 6 bases to trimming and J lost 7 bases, with 13 bases between them.

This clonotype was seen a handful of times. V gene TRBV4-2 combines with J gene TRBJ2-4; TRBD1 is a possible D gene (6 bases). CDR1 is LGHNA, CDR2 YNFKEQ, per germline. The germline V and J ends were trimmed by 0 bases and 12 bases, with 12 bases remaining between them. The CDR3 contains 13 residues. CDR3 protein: CASSQEQGEHQYF. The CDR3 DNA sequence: TGTGCCAGCAGCCAAGAACAGGGAGAGCATCAGTACTTC.

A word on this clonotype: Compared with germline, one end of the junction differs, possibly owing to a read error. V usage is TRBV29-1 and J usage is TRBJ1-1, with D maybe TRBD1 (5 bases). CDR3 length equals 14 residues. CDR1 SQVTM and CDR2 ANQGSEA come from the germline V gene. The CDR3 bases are TGCAGCGTTCGCGAGGACACCCAGAACCCTGAAGCTTTCTTT. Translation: CSVREDTQNPEAFF.

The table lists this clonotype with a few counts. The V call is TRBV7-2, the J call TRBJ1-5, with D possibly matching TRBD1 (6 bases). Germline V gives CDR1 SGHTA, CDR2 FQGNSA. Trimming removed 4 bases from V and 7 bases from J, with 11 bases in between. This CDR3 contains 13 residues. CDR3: CASSSNRDQPQHF. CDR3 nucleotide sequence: TGTGCCAGCAGCTCCAACAGGGACCAGCCCCAGCATTTT.

Written as DNA, the CDR3 is TGTGCCAGCAGTCCACCGGGACAGGGACAAGAGACCCAGTACTTC. Its protein is CASSPPGQGQETQYF. The chain uses TRBV28 and TRBJ2-5; 9 nucleotides align to TRBD1. This CDR3 is built from 15 residues. The germline V gene encodes CDR1 MDHEN and CDR2 SYDVKM. With 5 bases clipped from V and 2 bases from J, the junction kept 6 bases outside the gene matches.

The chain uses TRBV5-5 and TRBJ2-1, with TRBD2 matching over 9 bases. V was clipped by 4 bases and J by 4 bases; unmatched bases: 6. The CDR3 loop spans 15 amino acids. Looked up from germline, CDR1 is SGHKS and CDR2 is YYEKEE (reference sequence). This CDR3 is CASSLYSGGYNEQFF. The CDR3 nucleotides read TGTGCCAGCAGCCTCTACAGCGGGGGGTACAATGAGCAGTTCTTC.

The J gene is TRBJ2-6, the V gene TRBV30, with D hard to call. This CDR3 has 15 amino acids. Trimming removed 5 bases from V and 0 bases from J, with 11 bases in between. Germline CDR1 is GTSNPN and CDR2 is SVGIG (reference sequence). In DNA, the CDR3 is TGTGCCTGGGACCGGGCTTCCTCTGGGGCCAACGTCCTGACTTTC. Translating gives CAWDRASSGANVLTF.